This T cell receptor (beta chain) was retrieved from a study of cytomegalovirus exposure and HLA in healthy donors. Study observations and caveats: A missense DCLRE1C variant was associated with V- and J-gene trimming of TCR beta chains in a later analysis, and an independent cohort replicated the association. Further analysis was carried out later, and it showed several of the most significant clusters appearing linked to common viral pathogens. Most TCR sequences were rare, but some public TCRs occurred in many donors.

The J segment lost 8 bases and the V segment lost 0 bases, leaving 1 base of the junction unmatched. The CDR3 sequence is 13 residues long. Germline loops: CDR1 KGHSH, CDR2 LQKENI. PCR used 60 Vbeta primers and 13 Jbeta primers. Profiling relied on immunoSEQ multiplex PCR, and the TCRdb table lists in-frame clones only, not all of them. The sample shows about 150,000 clones, roughly 70% of them seen only once. This clone has just a few counts. Its antigen is currently unknown. Sequenced sample: PBMCs. This TCR was sampled from a man under 40 in good health and CMV-seronegative. The chain combines TRBV18 with TRBJ1-2, with TRBD1 matching 9 bases. The CDR3 coding sequence is TGTGCCAGCTCACCACCGGGGACAGGGGGCTACACCTTC. This translates into CASSPPGTGGYTF.